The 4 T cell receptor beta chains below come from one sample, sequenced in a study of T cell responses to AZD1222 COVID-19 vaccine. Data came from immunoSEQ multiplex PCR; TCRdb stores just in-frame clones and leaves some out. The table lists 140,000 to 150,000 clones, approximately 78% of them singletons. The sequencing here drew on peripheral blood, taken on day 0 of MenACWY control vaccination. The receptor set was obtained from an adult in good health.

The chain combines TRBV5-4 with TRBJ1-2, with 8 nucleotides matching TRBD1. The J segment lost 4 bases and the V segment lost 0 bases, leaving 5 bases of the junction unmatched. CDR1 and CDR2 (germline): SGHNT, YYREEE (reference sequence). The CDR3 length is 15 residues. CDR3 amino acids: CASSLGGQGTYGYTF. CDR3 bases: TGTGCCAGCAGCTTGGGCGGACAGGGAACCTATGGCTACACCTTC.

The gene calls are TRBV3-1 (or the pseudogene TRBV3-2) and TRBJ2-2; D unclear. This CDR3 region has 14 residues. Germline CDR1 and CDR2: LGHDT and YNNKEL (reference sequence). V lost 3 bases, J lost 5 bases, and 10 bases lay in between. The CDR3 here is CASSQWFDTGELFF. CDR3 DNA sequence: TGTGCCAGCAGCCAGTGGTTTGATACCGGGGAGCTGTTTTTT.

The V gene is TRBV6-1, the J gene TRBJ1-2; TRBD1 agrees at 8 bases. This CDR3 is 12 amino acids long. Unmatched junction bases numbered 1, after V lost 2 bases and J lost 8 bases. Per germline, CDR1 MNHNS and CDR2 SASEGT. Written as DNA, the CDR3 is TGTGCCAGCAGTGAACAGGGGGCCGGCTACACCTTC. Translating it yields CASSEQGAGYTF.

CDR3 protein: CASRPRGGANTDTQYF. In DNA, the CDR3 is TGTGCCAGCAGACCCAGGGGGGGGGCCAACACAGATACGCAGTATTTT. The J gene is TRBJ2-3, the V gene TRBV27, with D possibly called TRBD1 or TRBD2 (7 bases each). The CDR3 contains 16 residues. V was shortened by 6 bases and J by 2 bases, with 18 bases between the two germline ends. Germline loops: CDR1 MNHEY, CDR2 SMNVEV (reference sequence).